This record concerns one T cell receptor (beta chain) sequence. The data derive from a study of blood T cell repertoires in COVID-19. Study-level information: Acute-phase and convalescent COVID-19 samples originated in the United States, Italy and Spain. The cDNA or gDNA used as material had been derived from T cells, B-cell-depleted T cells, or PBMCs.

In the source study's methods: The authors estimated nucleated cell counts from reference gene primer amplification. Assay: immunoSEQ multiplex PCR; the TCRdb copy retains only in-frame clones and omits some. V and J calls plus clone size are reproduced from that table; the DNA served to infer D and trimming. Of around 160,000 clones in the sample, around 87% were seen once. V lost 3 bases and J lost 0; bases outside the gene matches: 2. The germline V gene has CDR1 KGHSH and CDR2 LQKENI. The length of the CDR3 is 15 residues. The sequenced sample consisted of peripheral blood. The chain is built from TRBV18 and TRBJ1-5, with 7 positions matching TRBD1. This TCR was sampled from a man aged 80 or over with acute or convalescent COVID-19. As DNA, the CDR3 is TGTGCCAGCTCACCCGGGACAGATAGCAATCAGCCCCAGCATTTT. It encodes CASSPGTDSNQPQHF.